These 27 T cell receptor beta chains were all obtained from the same sample, sequenced in a study of T-cell memory formation after mild COVID-19. TCRdb re-analysed the 5' RACE reads in MiXCR, keeping a single row per CDR3 protein. In the table there are more than 250,000 distinct CDR3 sequences, about 16% of which are singletons. The sequenced sample was PBMCs or a T cell subset sorted from them (not recorded which). The receptors shown here come from a man between 18 and 35 years old who had mild COVID-19 (a few samples of this study predate the infection). Cell type and time point are not known.

The sample holds a few counts of this clonotype. The genes are TRBV7-6 and TRBJ2-7; D is unresolved. Germline CDR1 and CDR2: SGHVS and FNYEAQ. V lost 5 bases to trimming and J lost 0 bases, with 11 bases between them. This CDR3 comprises 14 residues. The CDR3 nucleotides are TGTGCCAGCAGCCTCTACAGCCACTCCTACGAGCAGTACTTC. Residues: CASSLYSHSYEQYF.

This clonotype was seen a handful of times. This chain uses TRBV20-1 with TRBJ1-5; D possibly corresponds to TRBD1 (5 bases). The CDR3 is 15 amino acids. Trimming took 3 bases from V and 0 from J, leaving 12 bases between them. Germline V CDR1 and CDR2: DFQATT, SNEGSKA (reference sequence). The CDR3 sequence: CSASPGGNSNQPQHF. In nucleotides, the CDR3 is TGCAGTGCTAGCCCGGGGGGGAATAGCAATCAGCCCCAGCATTTT.

This chain connects TRBV10-3 to TRBJ2-5; D is perhaps TRBD2 (5 bases). The CDR3 sequence is 15 residues long. CDR1 and CDR2 from the germline V gene are ENHRY and SYGVKD. Trimming removed 4 bases at V and 5 bases at J, with 17 bases between. CDR3 sequence (DNA): TGTGCCATCAGTGTGGCCCTAAGCGGCGACGAGACCCAGTACTTC. This codes for CAISVALSGDETQYF.

This clonotype occurred a few times. V gene TRBV28 combines with J gene TRBJ1-2; D ambiguous. V dropped 7 bases and J dropped 0 bases, with 15 bases sitting between them. The CDR3 consists of 15 residues. The germline V gene has CDR1 MDHEN and CDR2 SYDVKM. DNA for the CDR3: TGTGCCAGCAATTCGGCCCAGGCCACTAACTATGGCTACACCTTC. Protein product: CASNSAQATNYGYTF.

The chain is built from TRBV5-1 and TRBJ1-2; D is unclear. V lost 3 bases, J lost 8 bases, and 11 bases lay in between. Germline lookup yields CDR1 SGHRS and CDR2 YFSETQ. The CDR3 totals 12 residues. For the CDR3, the DNA is TGCGCCAGCAGCTCTGGAGCCGAAGGCTACACCTTC. This sequence encodes CASSSGAEGYTF.

J is TRBJ2-3 and V is TRBV9, with 11 nucleotides matching TRBD2. The CDR3 length is 18 residues. Trimming cost V 4 bases and J 6 bases; bases outside gene matches: 16. Per germline, CDR1 SGDLS and CDR2 YYNGEE. This CDR3 is CASSTRSWIAGGLDTQYF. The CDR3 nucleotides read TGTGCCAGCAGCACCCGTAGCTGGATAGCGGGGGGGCTTGATACGCAGTATTTT.

The rearrangement joins TRBV7-9 to TRBJ2-5, with 9 bases identical to TRBD2. CDR1 and CDR2 (germline): SEHNR, FQNEAQ (reference sequence). There are 16 residues in the CDR3. V lost 4 bases, J lost 6 bases, and 12 bases stayed unmatched. The CDR3 reads CASSSGSSGGFKTQYF. The DNA for the CDR3 is TGTGCCAGCAGCTCGGGCAGTAGCGGGGGCTTCAAGACCCAGTACTTC.

The V gene is TRBV7-9, the J gene TRBJ2-2, with TRBD1 identical over 7 bases. After removal of 7 bases from V and 2 bases from J, the junction contained 1 base not matched to a gene. Germline V gives CDR1 SEHNR, CDR2 FQNEAQ (reference sequence). The CDR3 contains 13 residues. The CDR3 nucleotides are TGTGCCAGCACAGGGGGAAACACCGGGGAGCTGTTTTTT. Residues: CASTGGNTGELFF.

The chain combines TRBV20-1 with TRBJ2-5; either TRBD1 or TRBD2 may supply D (5 bases each). Germline assignment: CDR1 DFQATT and CDR2 SNEGSKA (reference sequence). The CDR3 covers 11 residues. V lost 3 bases and J lost 9, with 11 bases in between. The CDR3 is CSASLGTAQYF. The CDR3 DNA follows: TGCAGTGCTAGCCTGGGGACGGCCCAGTACTTC.

The DNA for the CDR3 is TGTGCCGCACGACCGGGTGACTATGGCTACACCTTC. Translating it yields CAARPGDYGYTF. The chain links TRBV10-3 to TRBJ1-2; D gene uncertain. This CDR3 has 12 amino acids. Germline lookup yields CDR1 ENHRY and CDR2 SYGVKD. V lost 11 bases to trimming and J lost 3 bases, with 13 bases between them.

This rearrangement joins TRBV28 to TRBJ1-2; 7 bases match TRBD1. The germline V gene has CDR1 MDHEN and CDR2 SYDVKM. V gave up 5 bases and J gave up 4 bases; unmatched junction bases: 4. The CDR3 runs to 13 residues. Here the CDR3 reads CASSTGQTYGYTF. The CDR3 DNA sequence: TGTGCCAGCAGTACGGGACAGACCTATGGCTACACCTTC.

V gene TRBV6-5 combines with J gene TRBJ2-3; D possibly corresponds to TRBD2 (6 bases). V was shortened by 6 bases and J by 8 bases, with 15 bases between the two germline ends. Per the germline V gene, CDR1 is MNHEY and CDR2 is SVGAGI. The CDR3 length is 13 residues. DNA for the CDR3: TGTGCCAGCAGCTTGGGCTGGGGAGGTACGCAGTATTTT. This translates into CASSLGWGGTQYF.

This clonotype was observed at least ten times. The V call is TRBV5-8, the J call TRBJ1-1; possibly TRBD1 for D (5 bases). The V gene lost 5 bases and the J gene lost 11 bases, with 16 bases spanning the gap. CDR3 size: 12 residues. The germline gives CDR1 SGHTS, CDR2 YDEGEE. The CDR3 here is CASRQDLNTAFF. The CDR3 nucleotides read TGTGCCAGCAGACAGGATCTGAATACCGCTTTCTTT.

The chain joins TRBV12-3 or TRBV12-4 to TRBJ1-1; D uncertain. CDR3 length: 13 residues. Deletions cut 4 bases from V and 4 bases from J, with 10 bases between. CDR3 coding DNA: TGTGCCAGCAGTTCGCAGTCTGTCACTGAAGCTTTCTTT. It translates to CASSSQSVTEAFF.

This clonotype was seen more than once but under ten times. The V gene is TRBV3-1, the J gene TRBJ2-7; the D gene is possibly TRBD1 (5 bases). This CDR3 has 12 amino acids. CDR1 is LGHDT, CDR2 YNNKEL, per germline (reference sequence). The V end was cut by 3 bases, the J end by 7 bases, with 10 bases between. CDR3 nucleotide sequence: TGTGCCAGCAGCCATGACCACAGGGAGCAGTACTTC. Its translation: CASSHDHREQYF.

The chain has TRBV15 and TRBJ1-2; D is unclear. The CDR3 runs 17 residues. Germline V gene data show CDR1 as LNHNV and CDR2 as YYDKDF (reference sequence). Trimming pared 4 bases from V and 4 bases from J, leaving 22 bases between. CDR3: CATSKSATESGFYGYTF. The CDR3, as DNA: TGTGCCACCAGCAAATCGGCGACCGAATCGGGCTTCTATGGCTACACCTTC.

This clonotype was seen a few times. One junction end disagrees with the germline gene, perhaps due to a read error. The V call is TRBV6-5, the J call TRBJ1-2; D possibly corresponds to TRBD1 (6 bases). The CDR3 is made up of 13 amino acids. Germline V gene data show CDR1 as MNHEY and CDR2 as SVGAGI. In DNA, the CDR3 is TGTGCCAGCACCCTAACAGGGAGCTATAGCTACACCTTC. Translation gives CASTLTGSYSYTF.

This clonotype was picked up a small number of times. The chain links TRBV11-1 to TRBJ2-5, with 7 bases identical to TRBD2. There are 17 residues in the CDR3. CDR1 SGHAT and CDR2 FQDESV come from the germline V gene (reference sequence). The trim removed 7 bases at V and 4 bases at J, leaving 18 bases unmatched. CDR3 protein: CASTRRNSGGRAETQYF. CDR3 DNA: TGTGCCAGCACCCGCCGAAACTCCGGGGGGAGAGCAGAGACCCAGTACTTC.

This clonotype was detected a few times. DNA for the CDR3: TGTGCCAGCAGTTATGACCAAGAGACCCAGTACTTC. It encodes CASSYDQETQYF. The chain recombines TRBV12-3 or TRBV12-4 with TRBJ2-5; D is ambiguous. V lost 4 bases to trimming and J lost 0 bases, with 3 bases between them. The CDR3 sequence is 12 residues long.

The chain couples TRBV4-1 to TRBJ2-7; 8 nucleotides agree with TRBD1. V shed 2 bases, J shed 3 bases, and the junction held 3 bases outside the gene matches. Germline V lookup: CDR1 MGHRA, CDR2 YSYEKL. The CDR3 has 14 residues. The DNA of the CDR3 is TGCGCCAGCAGCCAAAGACAGGGGCACTACGAGCAGTACTTC. This gives the protein CASSQRQGHYEQYF.

This clonotype has only a few counts. The rearrangement links TRBV5-1 to TRBJ2-5; D is possibly TRBD2 (7 bases). The germline V gene encodes CDR1 SGHRS and CDR2 YFSETQ. Trimming took 0 bases from V and 5 from J, leaving 20 bases between them. This CDR3 comprises 17 residues. CDR3 DNA: TGCGCCAGCAGCTTGGCCGTTGGCGGGGGTCAGGGGGAGACCCAGTACTTC. Its translation: CASSLAVGGGQGETQYF. Together with reference TRBV5-1 and TRBJ2-5, the CDR3 gives the full variable domain: KAGVTQTPRYLIKTRGQQVTLSCSPISGHRSVSWYQQTPGQGLQFLFEYFSETQRNKGNFPGRFSGRQFSNSRSEMNVSTLELGDSALYLCASSLAVGGGQGETQYFGPGTRLLVL.

The sample holds a few counts of this clonotype. The genes are TRBV6-2 or TRBV6-3 and TRBJ2-1; D is uncertain. The CDR3 has 15 residues. The germline CDR1 and CDR2 sequences are MNHEY and SVGEGT. The ends were cut back, 0 bases at V and 2 bases at J, with 8 bases in the middle. The CDR3: CASSYSLGTYNEQFF. The CDR3 DNA sequence: TGTGCCAGCAGTTACTCTCTAGGTACCTACAATGAGCAGTTCTTC.

The rearrangement uses TRBV12-3 or TRBV12-4 and TRBJ2-1, with 8 bases identical to TRBD2. The trim removed 7 bases at V and 2 bases at J, leaving 4 bases unmatched. This CDR3 spans 14 amino acids. CDR3 DNA: TGTGCCAGCACCAAAGCGGGGGCCTACAATGAGCAGTTCTTC. Its translation is CASTKAGAYNEQFF.

Many counts were recorded for this clonotype. This sequence joins TRBV19 and TRBJ2-1; TRBD2 matches 9 bases. CDR3 length: 15 amino acids. CDR1 and CDR2 from the germline V gene are LNHDA and SQIVND (reference sequence). J was trimmed by 6 bases and V by 3 bases; bases with no gene match: 6. CDR3 in amino acids: CASSIHAGGSNEQFF. DNA for the CDR3: TGTGCCAGTAGTATCCATGCGGGGGGGAGCAATGAGCAGTTCTTC.

This clonotype was seen ten or more times. The gene calls are TRBV3-1 and TRBJ2-4; 10 bases line up with TRBD1. CDR1 is LGHDT, CDR2 YNNKEL, per germline (reference sequence). The CDR3 is made up of 14 amino acids. V shed 5 bases, J shed 8 bases, and the junction held 6 bases outside the gene matches. CDR3 region: CASSNRDRGDIQYF. CDR3 DNA sequence: TGTGCCAGCAGCAACCGGGACAGGGGTGACATTCAGTACTTC.

This clonotype was found a few times. The V and J genes are TRBV5-6 and TRBJ2-5, with D uncertain. V shed 0 bases and J shed 5 bases, with 8 bases lying between them. CDR3 length: 13 residues. Per the germline V gene, CDR1 is SGHDT and CDR2 is YYEEEE. The CDR3: CASSLGSRETQYF. In DNA, the CDR3 is TGTGCCAGCAGCTTGGGCAGCCGGGAGACCCAGTACTTC. Full variable domain (remainder filled in from reference TRBV5-6 and TRBJ2-5): DAGVTQSPTHLIKTRGQQVTLRCSPKSGHDTVSWYQQALGQGPQFIFQYYEEEERQRGNFPDRFSGHQFPNYSSELNVNALLLGDSALYLCASSLGSRETQYFGPGTRLLVL.

This clonotype occurred a few times. This chain connects TRBV5-1 to TRBJ1-1; D ambiguous. The CDR3 is 14 residues long. CDR1 and CDR2 from the germline V gene are SGHRS and YFSETQ. The V gene lost 7 bases and the J gene lost 3 bases, with 16 bases spanning the gap. The CDR3 DNA sequence: TGCGCCAGCTGGCGCGACGGCAGCTACACTGAAGCTTTCTTT. It codes for CASWRDGSYTEAFF.